A single sample gave rise to the 20 T cell receptor beta chains below, sequenced in a study of blood T cells in healthy people across ages. Through a sample-barcoded 5' primer and a J-beta primer mix, a second PCR was run for about 6 to 11 cycles. TCRdb passed the 5' RACE reads through MiXCR, listing each CDR3 protein once. Of 600,000 to 650,000 distinct CDR3 sequences in the sample, 58% were seen once. Sequenced input: blood. These receptors originate from a man between 60 and 70 years old in good health.

The V call is TRBV7-2, the J call TRBJ1-2, with 8 bases identical to TRBD1. Germline V gene sequence: CDR1 SGHTA, CDR2 FQGNSA. The J segment lost 2 bases and the V segment lost 4 bases, leaving 6 bases of the junction unmatched. The CDR3 contains 15 residues. CDR3: CASSSGGYPNYGYTF. The CDR3 DNA reads TGTGCCAGCAGCTCAGGGGGCTATCCCAACTATGGCTACACCTTC.

This chain uses TRBV6-1 with TRBJ2-7, with D perhaps given as TRBD1 or TRBD2 (5 bases each). The V end was cut by 7 bases, the J end by 5 bases, with 18 bases between. The CDR3 covers 14 residues. Germline lookup yields CDR1 MNHNS and CDR2 SASEGT. In nucleotides, the CDR3 is TGTGCCAGCACCCACACGGGGAGCAGGGACGAGCAGTACTTC. It codes for CASTHTGSRDEQYF.

The chain uses TRBV5-1 and TRBJ2-5; D might be TRBD2 (6 bases). The CDR3 has 16 residues. V shed 4 bases and J shed 1 base, with 17 bases lying between them. Germline V CDR1 and CDR2: SGHRS, YFSETQ. Written as DNA, the CDR3 is TGCGCCAGCAGCGGCGGGGCAAATCAGCCCCAAGAGACCCAGTACTTC. Residues: CASSGGANQPQETQYF.

This clonotype was seen once. V and J are TRBV29-1 and TRBJ1-4; no definite D call. V was clipped by 6 bases and J by 7 bases, with 9 bases between them. The CDR3 totals 11 residues. The germline V gene has CDR1 SQVTM and CDR2 ANQGSEA. CDR3: CSVDQGEKLFF. The CDR3 coding sequence is TGCAGCGTAGACCAAGGTGAAAAACTGTTTTTT. The whole variable domain, remainder taken from reference TRBV29-1 and TRBJ1-4, is SAVISQKPSRDICQRGTSLTIQCQVDSQVTMMFWYRQQPGQSLTLIATANQGSEATYESGFVIDKFPISRPNLTFSTLTVSNMSPEDSSIYLCSVDQGEKLFFGSGTQLSVL.

V is TRBV6-5 and J is TRBJ1-4, with TRBD1 matching over 9 bases. CDR1 is MNHEY and CDR2 is SVGAGI in the germline V gene. The CDR3 loop spans 16 amino acids. V lost 5 bases to trimming and J lost 7 bases; unmatched junction nucleotides: 11. The CDR3 spells CASSNPGQGGSEKLFF. The CDR3 DNA follows: TGTGCCAGCAGTAACCCGGGACAGGGAGGGTCTGAAAAACTGTTTTTT.

There are a few counts of this clonotype. The chain links TRBV20-1 to TRBJ2-3; tentatively, D is TRBD2 (6 bases). The CDR3 totals 14 residues. Germline-derived CDR1 and CDR2 are DFQATT and SNEGSKA (reference sequence). V dropped 1 base and J dropped 3 bases, with 11 bases sitting between them. The CDR3 reads CSARAERVTDTQYF. The CDR3 coding sequence is TGCAGTGCTAGAGCGGAGCGGGTGACAGATACGCAGTATTTT.

J is TRBJ2-7 and V is TRBV20-1, with 10 bases identical to TRBD2. The CDR3 loop spans 15 amino acids. Germline values: CDR1 DFQATT, CDR2 SNEGSKA (reference sequence). V gave up 3 bases and J gave up 0 bases; unmatched junction bases: 5. CDR3: CSARSSGGSSYEQYF. In DNA form, the CDR3 reads TGCAGTGCTAGGTCTAGCGGGGGCAGCTCCTACGAGCAGTACTTC.

CDR3 nucleotide sequence: TGCAGCGTTGTTCCCCGTGTGGTAGGAGCCACAGATACGCAGTATTTT. Its protein product is CSVVPRVVGATDTQYF. The gene calls are TRBV29-1 and TRBJ2-3; D remains ambiguous. CDR1 is SQVTM, CDR2 ANQGSEA, per germline. With 4 bases removed from V and 2 bases from J, the gap between germline ends came to 19 bases. The length of the CDR3 is 16 residues.

The chain links TRBV24-1 to TRBJ2-3; 9 bases align to TRBD1. This CDR3 region has 17 residues. Losses at the gene ends were 5 bases for V and 3 bases for J; bases not matched to a gene: 11. Germline-derived CDR1 and CDR2 are KGHDR and SFDVKD. Written as DNA, the CDR3 is TGTGCCACCAGTGGGAGCGGGACAGGGCTGGTGACAGATACGCAGTATTTT. Residues: CATSGSGTGLVTDTQYF.

This chain uses TRBV11-2 with TRBJ1-3, with unresolved D. The CDR3 is 14 amino acids. Germline CDR1 and CDR2: SGHAT and FQNNGV. V was trimmed by 5 bases and J by 8 bases, leaving 16 bases between them. The CDR3 DNA sequence: TGTGCCAGCAGCCGTCCGGGTAGGGCGGACACCATATATTTT. Translating it yields CASSRPGRADTIYF.

The gene calls are TRBV7-7 and TRBJ2-1; TRBD1 agrees at 8 bases. The CDR3 extends over 14 amino acids. Per germline, CDR1 SSHAT and CDR2 FNYEAQ (reference sequence). Trimming took 6 bases from V and 4 from J; bases not matched to a gene: 5. CDR3 in DNA: TGTGCCAGCAGTCCAGGGGGCTTATACAATGAGCAGTTCTTC. It translates to CASSPGGLYNEQFF.

This clonotype was found a few times. The gene calls are TRBV11-2 and TRBJ1-5; no firm D call. Looked up from germline, CDR1 is SGHAT and CDR2 is FQNNGV. There are 13 residues in the CDR3. The V end was cut by 0 bases, the J end by 4 bases, with 4 bases between. This CDR3 reads CASSLETNQPQHF. The CDR3 nucleotides are TGTGCCAGCAGCTTAGAGACAAATCAGCCCCAGCATTTT.

This clonotype was picked up a small number of times. The chain recombines TRBV7-8 with TRBJ2-7; D gene unclear. The CDR3 has 17 amino acids. Per the germline V gene, CDR1 is SGHVS and CDR2 is FQNEAQ. V gave up 5 bases and J gave up 3 bases, with 23 bases separating them. DNA of the CDR3: TGTGCCAGCAGCACACGCACACGGCCTTTGCCCTACTACGAGCAGTACTTC. Translation: CASSTRTRPLPYYEQYF.

The J gene is TRBJ2-7, the V gene TRBV11-2; 9 bases are shared with TRBD2. The CDR3 length is 16 residues. CDR1 and CDR2 from the germline V gene are SGHAT and FQNNGV. V gave up 3 bases and J gave up 2 bases; unmatched junction bases: 8. In nucleotides, the CDR3 is TGTGCCAGCAGCTTTCGGCTAGCGGGGCTAACCTACGAGCAGTACTTC. Translated, it gives CASSFRLAGLTYEQYF.

CDR3 sequence: CAGGGRASQETQYF. In DNA, the CDR3 is TGTGCCGGAGGAGGGAGGGCCAGCCAAGAGACCCAGTACTTC. This sequence joins TRBV7-9 and TRBJ2-5; TRBD2 matches at 7 bases. The CDR3 runs 14 residues. CDR1 and CDR2 from the germline V gene are SEHNR and FQNEAQ (reference sequence). V lost 11 bases to trimming and J lost 1 base; unmatched junction nucleotides: 10.

This chain links TRBV27 with TRBJ2-5; the match to TRBD1 covers 9 bases. This CDR3 region has 14 residues. Germline V gene data show CDR1 as MNHEY and CDR2 as SMNVEV (reference sequence). With V trimmed by 4 bases and J by 7 bases, 7 bases remained unmatched. Here the CDR3 reads CASSSLGQGRTQYF. The CDR3, as DNA: TGTGCCAGCAGTTCGTTAGGACAGGGGAGGACCCAGTACTTC.

V usage is TRBV2 and J usage is TRBJ2-5; 7 nucleotides agree with TRBD1. This CDR3 is built from 15 residues. V dropped 2 bases and J dropped 6; count of bases not matched to a gene: 9. Germline V lookup: CDR1 SNHLY, CDR2 FYNNEI. CDR3 residues: CASSELWTGTQTQYF. DNA for the CDR3: TGTGCCAGCAGTGAACTCTGGACAGGTACCCAGACCCAGTACTTC.

V gene TRBV7-2 combines with J gene TRBJ2-5, with TRBD1 matching 7 bases. The CDR3 is made up of 16 amino acids. V trimming: 3 bases; J trimming: 0 bases; junction bases outside the gene matches: 7. Germline values: CDR1 SGHTA, CDR2 FQGNSA. The CDR3 region is CASSLVTGINQETQYF. In nucleotides, the CDR3 is TGTGCCAGCAGCTTGGTGACAGGGATAAACCAAGAGACCCAGTACTTC.

The chain is built from TRBV11-2 and TRBJ1-1, with 7 nucleotides matching TRBD1. The CDR3 covers 16 residues. The germline CDR1 and CDR2 sequences are SGHAT and FQNNGV. J was trimmed by 4 bases and V by 4 bases; bases with no gene match: 12. Here the CDR3 DNA reads TGTGCCAGCAGCTCACAGATAAGGGGGCACAGCACTGAAGCTTTCTTT. Translation gives CASSSQIRGHSTEAFF.

The rearrangement links TRBV7-2 to TRBJ1-2; perhaps TRBD1 as D (5 bases). V was cut by 6 bases and J by 4 bases, with 24 bases left in between. Germline V gene data show CDR1 as SGHTA and CDR2 as FQGNSA. This CDR3 has 17 amino acids. The CDR3 sequence is CASSPPGTDRGTYGYTF. DNA of the CDR3: TGTGCCAGCAGTCCCCCCGGGACGGATAGGGGTACCTATGGCTACACCTTC.